This is a list of T cell receptor beta chains from one sample in a study of response to subunit inactivated influenza vaccine. MiXCR, run by TCRdb on the RT-PCR reads, gives a single entry per CDR3 protein. The sample lists 500,000 or so distinct CDR3 sequences, more than 15% occurring once. This material consisted of CD4+ T cells sorted from PBMCs, taken roughly 24 months after vaccination. The receptors were gathered from a man in his fifties or sixties who received an inactivated influenza vaccine. CDR3s leave out the opening cysteine and the closing phenylalanine or tryptophan.

13 TRBV6-2/TRBV6-3 ASSTGASSNQPQH
14 TRBV7-6 ASSLAPSGRVNEQF
13 TRBV5-1 ASSLGAGVNTEAF
12 TRBV4-3 ASSQDPRGLEAF
11 TRBV10-3 AISESREYGYT
12 TRBV5-1 ASSRGGGRDEQY
12 TRBV11-2 ASTRERQTDEQY
13 TRBV6-1 ASSDSPTLTDTQY
15 TRBV9 ASSVVGIAGNQETQY
14 TRBV24-1 ATSDPFGSFQETQY
12 TRBV9 ASGWENTWDEQF
12 TRBV21-1 ASSKVTSGYEQY
13 TRBV5-6 ASSSRIRTSYEQY
12 TRBV20-1 SARGRGPTDTQY
9 TRBV6-5 ASSSQSEAF
12 TRBV6-5 ASSLIAGVNEQF
14 TRBV6-2/TRBV6-3 ASQEDRAHSGNTIY
12 TRBV24-1 ATSGLATYNEQF
14 TRBV20-1 SAGPPGHGRNQPQH
12 TRBV10-1 ASREGLLTGELF
12 TRBV20-1 SAATGTATYEQY
9 TRBV29-1 SRKGSYEQY
11 TRBV7-6 ASKGWSHNEQF
14 TRBV9 ASSTPGTSGRGVQF
13 TRBV12-3/TRBV12-4 ASTQQGTSTDTQY
11 TRBV4-3 ASSQTGGKRYT
13 TRBV7-2 ASSLLVRTTYEQY
12 TRBV30 AWSVGGIRQPQH
12 TRBV6-1 ASSEGLAGTEQF
14 TRBV12-3/TRBV12-4 ASRVFGGTSTDTQY
12 TRBV19 ASSVLPLGTEAF
13 TRBV11-2 ASSLTGGVNTEAF